This T cell receptor (beta chain) originates from a study of blood T cell repertoires in COVID-19. Study details: Acute-phase and convalescent COVID-19 samples originated in the United States, Italy and Spain. PBMCs, B-cell-depleted T cells, or T cells provided the cDNA or gDNA that made up the material.

Original data processing: It was from reference gene primer amplification that nucleated cell counts were estimated. TCRdb keeps only in-frame clones here, not all; method: immunoSEQ multiplex PCR. V and J calls and clone size come straight from that table; D and trimming were deduced from the DNA. The table records fewer than 250,000 clones, approximately 86% of them present only once. The age range of participants was about 18 to 89 years, with residence in roughly 25 US areas. V lost 0 bases and J lost 0, with 7 bases in between. The CDR3 totals 15 residues. Germline CDR1 SGHNT, CDR2 YYREEE (reference sequence).

The clonotype was recovered from a middle-aged woman with acute COVID-19. The chain combines TRBV5-4 with TRBJ2-1; D is undetermined. Sequenced material: PBMCs or T cells enriched from blood (not recorded which). As DNA, the CDR3 is TGTGCCAGCAGCTTGGATTACAGCTCCTACAATGAGCAGTTCTTC. This encodes CASSLDYSSYNEQFF.